This T cell receptor (beta chain) was sequenced during a study of cytomegalovirus exposure and HLA in healthy donors (dated by TCRdb to about 2017). In terms of the full investigation: An earlier analysis of several hundred of the donors reported approximately 280 Gb of sequence data and roughly 120 million unique TCR beta sequences obtained from about 200 million T cells. In a later genetic analysis, genome-wide SNP genotypes for 398 of the 666 donors were used, and that subset was treated as a discovery cohort. Among about 390 genotyped donors of the cohort, an average of approximately 250,000 unique TCR beta nucleotide sequences were sequenced per donor, about a sixth of them non-productive. Typing coverage varied by locus: roughly 620-640 donors for A, B, C, DRB1 and DQB1; under 550 for DQA1; more than 600 for DPA1; under 490 for DPB1. An earlier analysis of fewer than 700 of the donors applied high-throughput TCR beta sequencing to assess whether each TCR beta V gene segment acted as functional or pseudogenic. A later analysis re-analyzed previously published TCR beta repertoires from 666 donors and added high-resolution HLA genotyping to study TCR occurrence patterns. To predict cytomegalovirus infection status, the study combined high-throughput TCR immunosequencing, statistical association of individual TCRs with disease status, and machine learning. Among the approximately 430 genotyped donors, 81% belonged to the genetic ancestry cluster associated with self-reported Caucasian donors. Donor age, sex, ethnicity and CMV serostatus were compiled alongside the repertoire data. An early release that covered roughly 600 HLA-typed donors contained around 300 gigabases of sequencing data and 65 million to 100 million unique TCR sequences. The study aimed to test whether signatures of past pathogen exposure could be identified by cataloging public T cell receptors. The study used immunosequencing to profile the T cell repertoires of some 600 subjects and linked those repertoires to cytomegalovirus serostatus. HLA typing covered class I and class II loci at four-digit resolution. Several DR-DQ haplotypes were treated as single units for association and clustering because of strong linkage in the cohort. All discovery cohort repertoires had been generated on a single sequencing platform. In the later analysis, no new phenotypic data were used to find candidate immune exposures; instead, reliance was placed on TCR beta sequences and their occurrence across donors. Besides the first cohort of approximately 670 subjects, a separate validation cohort made up of roughly 120 different subjects was used. Paper-wide results and their limitations: A further reported finding was that TCR beta sequences accurately predicted the HLA-A and HLA-B alleles for most subjects in the first cohort. The study listed 164 TCR beta chains as associated with cytomegalovirus. A later genetic analysis associated a missense DCLRE1C variant with V-gene and J-gene trimming of TCR beta chains, and an independent cohort replicated the association. The classifier was reported to diagnose cytomegalovirus status with high specificity and sensitivity in both the original and validation cohorts. Sequencing depth was assumed to be roughly uniform across donors in the presence/absence analyses, though that assumption may not hold. Because HLA typing was missing for some donors at each locus, association tests included only the typed subset. In vitro tests confirmed that a few of the cytomegalovirus-associated TCR beta chains recognize cytomegalovirus antigens. Most CMV-associated TCR beta chains appeared to be HLA-restricted in a later analysis, and the HLA associations seemed to be driven largely by CMV exposure. In an earlier analysis of some 500 of the donors, most TCR beta V segments were observed in productive rearrangements about 90% or about 30% of the time, broadly matching IMGT annotations. Because counts were too low, some 16 rarely observed V segments, including chromosome 9 orphons, were excluded from the earlier analysis of 587 of the donors. In a later analysis, the rate of TCR association differed among HLA loci, with DRB1 alleles having the most associated TCRs and HLA-C alleles having the fewest. The sequencing pipeline was judged likely to have produced a cluster of highly shared sequence variants as a technical artifact. For the cohort, immune exposure information was limited to CMV serostatus. Compared with the roughly 710-donor mean, donors in an Asian-associated ancestry cluster had fewer N-insertions in productive TCRs, according to a later genetic analysis. In a later analysis, HLA-associated TCR beta chains showed more clonal expansion and lower generation probabilities than non-associated chains that were equally common. The authors suggested that the approach could potentially be extended to other disease states and immunological phenotypes. Across donors, most TCR sequences were observed very rarely, whereas some public TCRs were present in many individuals. At a false discovery rate of 0.05, a later analysis linked 16,951 TCR beta sequences to specific HLA alleles. In a later analysis, several top co-occurrence clusters were reported to appear linked to parvovirus B19, influenza, CMV and Epstein-Barr virus. The cohort was sequenced for TCR beta chains only, and without alpha or paired-chain data the features that could be detected were limited. Assigning TCR associations to individual alleles was difficult when HLA alleles, especially DR and DQ, strongly co-occurred. Correlated functional status among segregating V segments might reflect linkage disequilibrium, but an unknown experimental factor could not be ruled out.

The cohort consisted of 600 to 750 healthy bone marrow donors. All cohort members were sampled while nominally healthy, although unrecorded immune exposures were likely present. The donor tested CMV seronegative, placing the donor among the 300 to 450 seronegative members of the cohort. Each donor provided a peripheral blood sample, and peripheral blood mononuclear cells were used for TCR beta sequencing. The Qiagen DNeasy Blood Extraction Kit was used to extract genomic DNA from the blood cell samples. With regard to this clone: It lacks a known antigen. No per-base quality is available; no much larger clone lies one base away.

Library prep was done by the immunoSEQ multiplex PCR assay. A mixture of 60 forward primers for TCR Vbeta segments and 13 reverse primers for TCR Jbeta segments was used in the multiplex PCR. The CDR3 region of rearranged TCR beta genes was amplified from genomic DNA with a multiplex PCR assay. The Illumina HiSeq System was used to sequence the amplified TCR beta libraries as 87-base-pair reads. In the original analysis: A later analysis tallied around 80 million unique TCR beta chains across the approximately 670 repertoires, and about 10 million of those chains were shared by two or more donors. A nearest-neighbor algorithm error-corrected the raw reads and collapsed the reads into unique sequences, merging closely related sequences to remove PCR and sequencing errors. CDR3 sequences were aligned to IMGT reference sequences to assign V, D and J gene segments. For a sequence to be retained, a match of at least six nucleotides to both a V gene segment and a J gene segment was required. A rearrangement counted as productive if the CDR3 had no stop codons and remained in frame with V and J, and every other rearrangement counted as non-productive. CDR3 was defined according to IMGT convention as the region running from the second conserved V-encoded cysteine to the conserved J-encoded phenylalanine. The earlier analysis of some 580 of the donors excluded any sequence lacking an unambiguous match to a single V gene segment. An earlier analysis of a few hundred of the donors classified V segments as functional when productive rearrangements were above 56.7% and as segregating when the standard deviation between donors was above 5%. A statistical classification framework was built to diagnose cytomegalovirus status from the catalog of TCR beta chain sequences. In a later analysis, TCR nucleotide sequences were compared against IMGT/GENE-DB human TR gene sequences so that V and J genes could be assigned. A later analysis assigned CDR3 sequences and most-parsimonious VDJ recombination scenarios with the TCRdist pipeline. In a later analysis, every TCR beta chain was defined by the combination of its CDR3 amino acid sequence and its V-gene family, and reads without a unique V-gene family were dropped. To address suspected cross-contamination and a sequencing artifact, a later analysis removed around 600 highly shared, low-generation-probability nucleotide sequences. A later analysis calculated a clonal expansion index for each public chain from normalized within-repertoire ranks of inferred template counts. Generation probabilities in a later analysis came from a VDJ recombination model fitted to out-of-frame rearrangements, and those results were checked against IGoR. In a later analysis, TCR-TCR, TCR-HLA and TCR-CMV co-occurrence was scored with hypergeometric tests, and a repertoire-size bias correction was applied to TCR pairs. In a later analysis, false discovery rates were estimated by permuting HLA or CMV assignments 20 times. In a later analysis, co-occurring TCRs were grouped using DBSCAN, and TCRdist sequence similarity was added for clustering within HLA-allele-positive subsets. Repertoires with fewer than 30,000 or more than 120,000 public chains were left out of co-occurrence clustering, as were five repertoires with anomalous nucleotide sharing. This immuneACCESS table, as held by TCRdb, lists in-frame sequences with V and J called but not all clones. Of the missing ones, under half trace to an unresolved V gene in checked studies; the others have no known cause. The DNA gave D and trimming, while V, J and clone size come from that table. In all, the sample holds about 59,000 clones, and roughly 80% of those were seen once. Clones ranked in the top ten supply approximately 3.6% of the sample.

Sequencing was carried out using PBMCs. The receptor's source is a middle-aged woman in good health and CMV-seronegative.

The nucleotide sequence reads as follows: TGTGCCAGCTCACTGGGACACTTAGATACGCAGTATTTT. Its coded protein is CASSLGHLDTQYF. The rearranged chain carries TRBV18 and TRBJ2-3; a weak D assignment points to TRBD1 (6 bases agree). The trim is 4 bases for V and 5 bases for J, with a gap of 10 bases between the germline ends. Taken from cysteine to phenylalanine, the CDR3 has 13 residues. Only CDR3 DNA is held: 39 bases, read in frame from base 1. From the germline V gene, CDR1 is KGHSH and CDR2 is LQKENI.